Included here is one T cell receptor (beta chain) sequence, with context. The sample is drawn from a study of blood T cell repertoires in COVID-19. Study summary: PBMCs, B-cell-depleted T cells, or T cells were the source of the cDNA or gDNA that made up the material.

Authors' data handling: Estimation of nucleated cell counts was performed using reference gene primer amplification. This table comes from immunoSEQ multiplex PCR, and its TCRdb copy is limited to in-frame clones, with some not included. That table gives V, J and clone size, and the DNA gave D and trimming. In the table there are 200,000 or so clones, 90% to 95% of which are singletons. The sample comprised peripheral blood. This clonotype originated in a man aged 55-75 years with COVID-19, enrolled during active disease.

The CDR3 bases are TGTGCCAGCAGCCCAGGGCTTTGGGGCTACACCTTC. Translating it yields CASSPGLWGYTF. The chain is built from TRBV7-8 and TRBJ1-2; D may be TRBD1 (5 bases). The CDR3 is 12 amino acids. Germline V gene data show CDR1 as SGHVS and CDR2 as FQNEAQ. Trimming removed 5 bases from V and 8 bases from J, with 12 bases in between.